The 30 T cell receptor beta chains below come from one sample, sequenced in a study of identical twins. TCRdb called the 5' RACE reads again in MiXCR, with one record for every CDR3 protein. The repertoire holds roughly 500,000 distinct CDR3 sequences, with roughly a fifth as singletons. This sample also appeared in a second study, on T cells expressing NK-cell markers.

Sequencing was performed on CD4+ T cells sorted from blood. The source is a woman between 18 and 29 years old in good health.

This clonotype appeared a few times. The V and J genes are TRBV7-2 and TRBJ1-1, with no clear D. This CDR3 region has 16 residues. V dropped 2 bases and J dropped 1 base, with 14 bases sitting between them. CDR1 and CDR2 (germline): SGHTA, FQGNSA. The CDR3 DNA reads as TGTGCCAGCAGCTTAAGGAACAGTTTAGAGAACACTGAAGCTTTCTTT. It yields the protein CASSLRNSLENTEAFF.

This clonotype was seen at least ten times. The chain links TRBV4-2 to TRBJ2-5; D perhaps matches TRBD2 (6 bases). CDR3 length: 16 residues. V lost 0 bases and J 2 bases, leaving 13 bases between the germline ends. Germline loops: CDR1 LGHNA, CDR2 YNFKEQ. The CDR3 coding sequence is TGTGCCAGCAGCCAAGACGGGACTCGATCTCAAGAGACCCAGTACTTC. Translating it yields CASSQDGTRSQETQYF.

The rearrangement joins TRBV7-6 to TRBJ2-1; D remains ambiguous. Germline-derived CDR1 and CDR2 are SGHVS and FNYEAQ. There are 14 residues in the CDR3. V dropped 0 bases and J dropped 10 bases, with 13 bases sitting between them. The CDR3 bases are TGTGCCAGCAGCTTAGCAGGTCGCAAAACGGAGCAGTTCTTC. Translating it yields CASSLAGRKTEQFF.

The rearrangement links TRBV20-1 to TRBJ2-7, with D perhaps matching TRBD1 (5 bases). With 3 bases removed from V and 2 bases from J, the gap between germline ends came to 8 bases. The CDR3 contains 12 residues. Germline V gene lookup returns CDR1 DFQATT and CDR2 SNEGSKA (reference sequence). The CDR3 region has the DNA TGCAGTGCTAGCTGGGGCGCCTACGAGCAGTACTTC. Translated, it gives CSASWGAYEQYF.

V usage is TRBV6-5 and J usage is TRBJ2-7; possible D gene TRBD1, 6 bases. V lost 4 bases and J lost 1, with 14 bases in between. Germline lookup yields CDR1 MNHEY and CDR2 SVGAGI. The CDR3 contains 15 residues. CDR3 loop: CASSLVFQGSYEQYF. As DNA, the CDR3 is TGTGCCAGCAGTTTAGTATTCCAGGGGTCCTACGAGCAGTACTTC.

The chain uses TRBV5-1 and TRBJ1-1; TRBD1 might be the D (6 bases). V was clipped by 1 base and J by 3 bases, with 19 bases between them. Germline V gives CDR1 SGHRS, CDR2 YFSETQ. The CDR3 contains 17 residues. The CDR3 DNA is TGCGCCAGCAGCTTGACGGGGGGGCGGCGGGCAGACACTGAAGCTTTCTTT. Protein: CASSLTGGRRADTEAFF.

This chain links TRBV12-3 or TRBV12-4 with TRBJ2-3, with TRBD2 identical over 14 bases. The ends lost 5 bases at V and 8 bases at J; junction bases unmatched: 9. The CDR3 consists of 16 residues. In DNA form, the CDR3 reads TGTGCCAGCAGTCGGAGACTAGCGGGGGGGCCGGGTACGCAGTATTTT. Amino acids: CASSRRLAGGPGTQYF.

The chain recombines TRBV7-2 with TRBJ1-6, with D hard to call. This CDR3 is 13 amino acids long. V was pared by 5 bases and J by 13 bases, with 15 bases between. CDR1 is SGHTA, CDR2 FQGNSA, per germline. CDR3 nucleotides: TGTGCCAGCAGCCTTGAGCGGTATAGTCCCCTCCACTTT. Amino acid sequence: CASSLERYSPLHF.

This clonotype was seen a few times. V is TRBV7-9 and J is TRBJ2-5; a weak D match, TRBD2 (6 bases). The V gene lost 2 bases and the J gene lost 0 bases, with 7 bases spanning the gap. The germline V gene encodes CDR1 SEHNR and CDR2 FQNEAQ (reference sequence). CDR3 size: 14 residues. In DNA, the CDR3 is TGTGCCAGCAGCTTACTAGCGAACCAAGAGACCCAGTACTTC. It codes for CASSLLANQETQYF.

CDR3 protein: CASRMTSGSTDTQYF. For the CDR3, the DNA is TGTGCCAGCAGAATGACTAGCGGAAGCACAGATACGCAGTATTTT. The V call is TRBV12-3 or TRBV12-4, the J call TRBJ2-3, with TRBD2 matching over 9 bases. There are 15 residues in the CDR3. The trim removed 6 bases at V and 0 bases at J, leaving 4 bases unmatched.

The table lists this clonotype with many counts. This chain joins TRBV12-3 or TRBV12-4 and TRBJ2-3; tentative D call: TRBD1 (6 bases). V lost 5 bases and J 6 bases, leaving 9 bases between the germline ends. The CDR3 is 12 amino acids. The DNA for the CDR3 is TGTGCCAGCAGTACAGGGTTGGATACGCAGTATTTT. Protein product: CASSTGLDTQYF.

This chain joins TRBV9 and TRBJ1-2, with D possibly TRBD1 on 5 matching bases. CDR1 and CDR2 (germline): SGDLS, YYNGEE. The V and J ends lost 0 bases and 5 bases respectively, with 14 bases between them. The CDR3 is made up of 15 amino acids. DNA of the CDR3: TGTGCCAGCAGCGTAGAAGGGGTAGGGTATTATGGCTACACCTTC. This codes for CASSVEGVGYYGYTF.

J is TRBJ2-3 and V is TRBV20-1; D might be TRBD1 or TRBD2, each matching 5 bases. The CDR3 totals 15 residues. Germline V gene data show CDR1 as DFQATT and CDR2 as SNEGSKA (reference sequence). Trimming removed 0 bases from V and 5 bases from J, with 15 bases in between. This CDR3 reads CSARDGDRGLDTQYF. Written as DNA, the CDR3 is TGCAGTGCTAGAGATGGGGACCGGGGCCTAGATACGCAGTATTTT.

The genes are TRBV20-1 and TRBJ1-1; possible D gene TRBD1, 5 bases. Germline-derived CDR1 and CDR2 are DFQATT and SNEGSKA (reference sequence). V was cut by 5 bases and J by 3 bases, with 13 bases left in between. This CDR3 contains 13 residues. CDR3 sequence: CSAWGGGDTEAFF. CDR3 in DNA: TGCAGTGCTTGGGGCGGAGGGGACACTGAAGCTTTCTTT.

Regarding this clonotype: A read error may account for a junction end that differs from germline. The J gene is TRBJ2-4, the V gene TRBV2, with 10 bases fitting TRBD1. CDR3 size: 14 residues. Germline-derived CDR1 and CDR2 are SNHLY and FYNNEI. In nucleotides, the CDR3 is TGTGCCACCCAAGAGACAGGGGGCAAACACATTCAGTACTTC. Its protein product is CATQETGGKHIQYF.

This clonotype has just a few counts. The chain employs TRBV20-1 and TRBJ2-5; D remains unclear. The V gene lost 5 bases and the J gene lost 1 base, with 11 bases spanning the gap. The CDR3 is made up of 13 amino acids. Germline loops: CDR1 DFQATT, CDR2 SNEGSKA (reference sequence). The CDR3 here is CSALGRIQETQYF. The CDR3 nucleotides read TGCAGTGCTCTCGGACGGATCCAAGAGACCCAGTACTTC.

Worth noting for this clonotype: A much larger clone lies one base from this, so it may be a read error. The genes are TRBV12-3 or TRBV12-4 and TRBJ1-1; no firm D call. The CDR3 runs to 12 residues. The germline V and J ends were trimmed by 1 base and 7 bases, with 7 bases remaining between them. The DNA of the CDR3 is TGTGCCAGCAGTTTAGGCGAGAGTGAAGCTTTCTTT. Translation: CASSLGESEAFF.

The chain has TRBV20-1 and TRBJ2-3; D not certain. CDR1 is DFQATT and CDR2 is SNEGSKA in the germline V gene (reference sequence). Trimming took off 1 base at V and 1 base at J, with 6 bases between the two ends. This CDR3 comprises 13 residues. CDR3 amino acids: CSARVAGTDTQYF. As DNA, the CDR3 is TGCAGTGCTAGAGTGGCGGGCACAGATACGCAGTATTTT.

This clonotype was counted a few times. This rearrangement joins TRBV5-6 to TRBJ2-5; 7 bases align to TRBD1. CDR1 and CDR2 (germline): SGHDT, YYEEEE. The CDR3 is 14 residues long. Unmatched junction bases numbered 8, after V lost 4 bases and J lost 5 bases. CDR3 sequence reads: CASSARQGRETQYF. CDR3 nucleotides: TGTGCCAGCAGCGCACGACAGGGCAGGGAGACCCAGTACTTC. Supplemented by reference TRBV5-6 and TRBJ2-5, the full variable domain reads DAGVTQSPTHLIKTRGQQVTLRCSPKSGHDTVSWYQQALGQGPQFIFQYYEEEERQRGNFPDRFSGHQFPNYSSELNVNALLLGDSALYLCASSARQGRETQYFGPGTRLLVL.

This chain uses TRBV6-1 with TRBJ2-7; 9 bases fit TRBD1. This CDR3 contains 15 residues. Trimming took 4 bases from V and 1 from J; bases not matched to a gene: 5. Germline assignment: CDR1 MNHNS and CDR2 SASEGT. The CDR3 spells CASSVTGGESYEQYF. The CDR3 DNA reads TGTGCCAGCAGTGTGACAGGGGGAGAGTCCTACGAGCAGTACTTC.

This clonotype has just a few counts. This chain connects TRBV14 to TRBJ2-3; D might be TRBD2 (5 bases). The CDR3 extends over 12 amino acids. CDR1 and CDR2 (germline): SGHDN, FVKESK. Trimming stripped 8 bases from V and 8 bases from J, with 14 bases between. CDR3: CASALFRGTQYF. CDR3 bases: TGTGCCAGCGCTCTATTTCGGGGTACGCAGTATTTT. The variable domain in full, with the rest retrieved from reference TRBV14 and TRBJ2-3, is EAGVTQFPSHSVIEKGQTVTLRCDPISGHDNLYWYRRVMGKEIKFLLHFVKESKQDESGMPNNRFLAERTGGTYSTLKVQPAELEDSGVYFCASALFRGTQYFGPGTRLTVL.

The chain is built from TRBV4-2 and TRBJ1-2; D may be TRBD1 (6 bases). The CDR3 is 15 residues long. V was shortened by 0 bases and J by 3 bases, with 11 bases between the two germline ends. Looked up from germline, CDR1 is LGHNA and CDR2 is YNFKEQ. DNA of the CDR3: TGTGCCAGCAGCCAAGAGATAGGGGGGTACTATGGCTACACCTTC. Amino acids: CASSQEIGGYYGYTF.

This clonotype appeared many times. The rearrangement links TRBV12-3 or TRBV12-4 to TRBJ1-2; weak D call: TRBD1 (5 bases). The CDR3 runs 15 residues. V was trimmed by 3 bases and J by 3 bases, leaving 14 bases between them. CDR3 sequence (DNA): TGTGCCAGCAGTTTTCATGAGGGGATGTACTATGGCTACACCTTC. Its translation: CASSFHEGMYYGYTF.

The chain couples TRBV7-2 to TRBJ2-5, with 9 bases fitting TRBD1. The CDR3 covers 14 residues. Germline values: CDR1 SGHTA, CDR2 FQGNSA. The J segment lost 7 bases and the V segment lost 5 bases, leaving 8 bases of the junction unmatched. The CDR3 nucleotides read TGTGCCAGCAGCCCCGGGACAGGGTTGTGGACCCAGTACTTC. This encodes CASSPGTGLWTQYF.

This clonotype has just a few counts. V is TRBV12-3 or TRBV12-4 and J is TRBJ2-1; 8 positions match TRBD1. V lost 6 bases to trimming and J lost 1 base; unmatched junction nucleotides: 5. This CDR3 comprises 15 residues. CDR3 sequence reads: CASRRTGWSYNEQFF. In nucleotides, the CDR3 is TGTGCCAGCAGACGGACAGGGTGGTCCTACAATGAGCAGTTCTTC.

The sample holds many counts of this clonotype. The rearrangement joins TRBV5-1 to TRBJ2-7; D perhaps matches TRBD2 (5 bases). This CDR3 is built from 13 residues. V shed 3 bases and J shed 3 bases, with 10 bases lying between them. CDR1 is SGHRS, CDR2 YFSETQ, per germline. This chain's CDR3 is CASSYGRDYEQYF. Here the CDR3 DNA reads TGCGCCAGCAGCTACGGACGGGACTACGAGCAGTACTTC.

The V call is TRBV10-2, the J call TRBJ2-7; no definite D call. Trimming removed 1 base at V and 5 bases at J, with 9 bases between. The CDR3 is 13 residues long. Looked up from germline, CDR1 is WSHSY and CDR2 is SAAADI. The CDR3 sequence is CASSEWQVHEQYF. CDR3 in DNA: TGCGCCAGCAGTGAGTGGCAGGTTCACGAGCAGTACTTC.

This clonotype has a handful of counts. The chain links TRBV5-1 to TRBJ2-7; TRBD2 matches 8 bases. Per germline, CDR1 SGHRS and CDR2 YFSETQ. V trimming: 4 bases; J trimming: 1 base; junction bases outside the gene matches: 10. This CDR3 comprises 16 residues. The CDR3 reads CASSLYGAGVSYEQYF. CDR3 in DNA: TGCGCCAGCAGCCTCTACGGAGCGGGGGTATCCTACGAGCAGTACTTC.

The chain links TRBV15 to TRBJ2-7, with D perhaps matching TRBD1 (6 bases). Germline loops: CDR1 LNHNV, CDR2 YYDKDF (reference sequence). The CDR3 runs to 12 residues. V lost 11 bases and J 4 bases, leaving 15 bases between the germline ends. CDR3 amino acids: CAVGADLYEQYF. The DNA for the CDR3 is TGTGCCGTGGGGGCGGATCTTTACGAGCAGTACTTC.

Only a few counts were recorded for this clonotype. The chain couples TRBV7-9 to TRBJ1-5; D is uncertain. Germline CDR1 SEHNR, CDR2 FQNEAQ (reference sequence). The CDR3 totals 14 residues. With 2 bases removed from V and 4 bases from J, the gap between germline ends came to 9 bases. The CDR3 spells CASSLFGENQPQHF. The CDR3 DNA reads as TGTGCCAGCAGCTTATTTGGGGAGAATCAGCCCCAGCATTTT.